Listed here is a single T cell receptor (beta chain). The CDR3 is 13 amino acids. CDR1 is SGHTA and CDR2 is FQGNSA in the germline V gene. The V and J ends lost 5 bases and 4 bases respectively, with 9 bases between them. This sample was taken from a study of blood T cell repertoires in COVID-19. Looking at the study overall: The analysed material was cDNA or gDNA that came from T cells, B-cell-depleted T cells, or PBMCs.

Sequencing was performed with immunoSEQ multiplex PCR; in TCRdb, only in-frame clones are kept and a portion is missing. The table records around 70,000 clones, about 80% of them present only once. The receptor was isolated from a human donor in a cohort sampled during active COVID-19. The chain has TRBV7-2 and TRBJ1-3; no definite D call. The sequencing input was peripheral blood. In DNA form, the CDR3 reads TGTGCCAGCAGCCTAAACTTCGGAAACACCATATATTTT. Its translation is CASSLNFGNTIYF.